This T cell receptor (beta chain) was sequenced during a study of graft-versus-host responses after intestinal transplantation. Study-wide background: Grafts were multivisceral, liver-intestinal, or isolated intestinal.

CDR1 is KGHSH, CDR2 LQKENI, per germline. Between the trimmed V and J ends, which lost 6 bases and 4 bases, there was a span of 16 bases. The CDR3 is 15 residues long. Broader study findings: Declines in HvG clones occurring early post-transplant were associated with peak circulating GvH clone levels. GvH clones were identified in recipient marrow, with some first appearing in ileum or blood.

Some clones are missing from TCRdb's copy, which holds only in-frame ones; the method was immunoSEQ multiplex PCR. This repertoire shows around 110,000 clones, about nine tenths found once; its top ten account for about 0.18%. Remarks on this clone: What it binds is unknown.

V gene TRBV18 combines with J gene TRBJ1-3; D is uncertain. The clonotype was recovered from a human donor who received an intestinal transplant. Sequencing used unstimulated CD4+ T cells sorted from spleen or lymph node cells, obtained before intestinal transplant. The CDR3 loop reads CASSRDAGSGNTIYF. The CDR3 DNA reads as TGTGCCAGCTCCAGAGACGCTGGGAGCGGAAACACCATATATTTT.